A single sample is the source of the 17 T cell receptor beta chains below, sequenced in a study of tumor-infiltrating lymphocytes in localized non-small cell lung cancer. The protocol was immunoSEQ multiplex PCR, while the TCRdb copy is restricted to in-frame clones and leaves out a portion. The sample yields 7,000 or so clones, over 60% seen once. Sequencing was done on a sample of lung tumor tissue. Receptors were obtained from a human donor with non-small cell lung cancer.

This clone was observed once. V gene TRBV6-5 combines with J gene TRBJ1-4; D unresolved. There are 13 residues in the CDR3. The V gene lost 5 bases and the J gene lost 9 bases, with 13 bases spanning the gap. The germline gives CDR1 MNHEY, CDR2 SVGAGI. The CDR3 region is CASSTALMKKLFF. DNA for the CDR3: TGTGCCAGCAGTACCGCCCTCATGAAAAAACTGTTTTTT.

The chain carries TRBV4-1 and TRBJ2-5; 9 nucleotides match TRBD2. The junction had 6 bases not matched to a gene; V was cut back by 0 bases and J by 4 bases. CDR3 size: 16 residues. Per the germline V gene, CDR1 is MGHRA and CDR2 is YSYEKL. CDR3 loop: CASSQDPSGILETQYF. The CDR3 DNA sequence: TGCGCCAGCAGCCAAGATCCTAGCGGGATATTAGAGACCCAGTACTTC.

The CDR3, as DNA: TGTGCCAGCAGCTTAGCGCAGGGAAGGGGATGGGGCGAGCAGTACTTC. Residues: CASSLAQGRGWGEQYF. The gene calls are TRBV7-2 and TRBJ2-7; tentatively, D is TRBD1 (5 bases). This CDR3 has 16 amino acids. V lost 0 bases to trimming and J lost 6 bases, with 18 bases between them. Germline CDR1 is SGHTA and CDR2 is FQGNSA.

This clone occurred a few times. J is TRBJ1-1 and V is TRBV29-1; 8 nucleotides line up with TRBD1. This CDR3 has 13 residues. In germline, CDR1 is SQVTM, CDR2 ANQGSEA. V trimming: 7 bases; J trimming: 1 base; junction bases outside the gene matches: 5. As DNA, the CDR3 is TGCAGCGCTAATGGACAGGGGAACACTGAAGCTTTCTTT. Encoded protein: CSANGQGNTEAFF.

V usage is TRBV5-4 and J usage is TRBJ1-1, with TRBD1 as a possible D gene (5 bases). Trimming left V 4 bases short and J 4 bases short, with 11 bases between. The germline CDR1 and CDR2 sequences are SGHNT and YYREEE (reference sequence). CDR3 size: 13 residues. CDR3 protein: CASSGTTVTEAFF. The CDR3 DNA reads TGTGCCAGCAGCGGGACGACAGTCACTGAAGCTTTCTTT.

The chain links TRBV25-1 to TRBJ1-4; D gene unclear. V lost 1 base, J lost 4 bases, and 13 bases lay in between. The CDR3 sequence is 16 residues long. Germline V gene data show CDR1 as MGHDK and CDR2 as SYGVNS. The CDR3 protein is CASSEWSGKRNEKLFF. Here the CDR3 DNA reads TGTGCCAGCAGTGAATGGTCCGGGAAGCGTAATGAAAAACTGTTTTTT.

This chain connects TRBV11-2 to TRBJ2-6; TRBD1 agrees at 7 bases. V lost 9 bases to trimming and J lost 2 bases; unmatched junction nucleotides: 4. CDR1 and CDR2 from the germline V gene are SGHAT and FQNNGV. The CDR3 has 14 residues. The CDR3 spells CARYQGAGANVLTF. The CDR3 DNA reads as TGTGCCAGATACCAGGGGGCTGGGGCCAACGTCCTGACTTTC.

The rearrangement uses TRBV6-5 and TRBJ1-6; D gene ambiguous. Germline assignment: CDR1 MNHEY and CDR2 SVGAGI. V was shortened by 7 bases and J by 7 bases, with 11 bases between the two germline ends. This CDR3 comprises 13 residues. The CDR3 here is CASKKSFNSPLHF. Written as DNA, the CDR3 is TGTGCCAGCAAAAAATCATTCAATTCACCCCTCCACTTT.

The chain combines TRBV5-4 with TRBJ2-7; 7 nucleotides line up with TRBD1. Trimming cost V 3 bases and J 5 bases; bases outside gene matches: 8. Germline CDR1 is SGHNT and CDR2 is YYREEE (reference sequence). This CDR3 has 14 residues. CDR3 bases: TGTGCCAGCAGCTCTAAGACAGGGTTAGACGAGCAGTACTTC. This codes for CASSSKTGLDEQYF.

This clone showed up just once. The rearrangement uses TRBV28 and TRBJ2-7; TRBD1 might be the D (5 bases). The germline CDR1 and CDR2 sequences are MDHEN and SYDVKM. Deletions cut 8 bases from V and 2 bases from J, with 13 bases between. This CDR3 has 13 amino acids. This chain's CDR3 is CASGATVAYEQYF. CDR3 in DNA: TGTGCCAGCGGGGCAACGGTCGCCTACGAGCAGTACTTC.

CDR3 in amino acids: CASRGSGVQETQYF. The DNA of the CDR3 is TGCGCCAGCAGGGGTAGCGGGGTTCAAGAGACCCAGTACTTC. The chain recombines TRBV10-1 with TRBJ2-5; 8 nucleotides match TRBD2. Germline values: CDR1 WNHNN, CDR2 SYGVQD (reference sequence). The CDR3 spans 14 residues. V lost 6 bases to trimming and J lost 2 bases; unmatched junction nucleotides: 5.

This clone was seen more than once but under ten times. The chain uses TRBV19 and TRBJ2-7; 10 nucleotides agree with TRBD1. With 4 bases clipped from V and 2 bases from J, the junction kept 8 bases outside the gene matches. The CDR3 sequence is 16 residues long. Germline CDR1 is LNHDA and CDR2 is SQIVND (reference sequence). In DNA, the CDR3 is TGTGCCAGTAGTACAACCGGGACAGGGGTAGCCTACGAGCAGTACTTC. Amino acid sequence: CASSTTGTGVAYEQYF.

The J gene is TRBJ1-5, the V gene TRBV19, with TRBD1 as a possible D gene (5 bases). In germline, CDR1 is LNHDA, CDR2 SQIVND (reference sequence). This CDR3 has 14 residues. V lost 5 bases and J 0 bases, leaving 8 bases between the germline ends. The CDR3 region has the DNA TGTGCCAGTAGTTTCAGGGATAGCAATCAGCCCCAGCATTTT. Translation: CASSFRDSNQPQHF.

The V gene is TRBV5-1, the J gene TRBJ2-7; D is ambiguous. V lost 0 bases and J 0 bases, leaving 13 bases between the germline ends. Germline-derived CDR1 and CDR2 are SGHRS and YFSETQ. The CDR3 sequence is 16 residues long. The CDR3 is CASSLELGKSSYEQYF. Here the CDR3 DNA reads TGCGCCAGCAGCTTGGAATTGGGGAAAAGCTCCTACGAGCAGTACTTC.

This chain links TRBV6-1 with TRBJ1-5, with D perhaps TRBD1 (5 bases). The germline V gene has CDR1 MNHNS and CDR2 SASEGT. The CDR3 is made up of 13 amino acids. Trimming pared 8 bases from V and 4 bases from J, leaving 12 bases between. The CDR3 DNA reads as TGTGCCAGCCGCTGGGACCCAAATCAGCCCCAGCATTTT. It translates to CASRWDPNQPQHF.

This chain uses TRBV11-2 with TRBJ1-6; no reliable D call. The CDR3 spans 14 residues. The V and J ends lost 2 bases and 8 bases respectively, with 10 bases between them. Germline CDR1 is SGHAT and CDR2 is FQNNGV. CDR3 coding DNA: TGTGCCAGCAGCTTACTAGGCTGGGATTCACCCCTCCACTTT. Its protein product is CASSLLGWDSPLHF.

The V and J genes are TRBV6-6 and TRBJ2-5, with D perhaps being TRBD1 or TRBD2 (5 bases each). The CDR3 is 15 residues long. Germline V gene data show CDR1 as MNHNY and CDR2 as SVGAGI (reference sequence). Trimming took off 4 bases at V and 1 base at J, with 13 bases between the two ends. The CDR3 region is CASSSSGTVQETQYF. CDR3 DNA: TGTGCCAGCAGTTCCTCGGGGACGGTCCAAGAGACCCAGTACTTC.